Listed below are T cell receptor beta chains from one sample, sequenced in a study of spatial heterogeneity in lung cancer. TCRdb reanalysed the 5' RACE reads using MiXCR and keeps one entry per CDR3 protein. This sample has 5,000 or so distinct CDR3 sequences; 10% to 15% occur once, and the top ten carry roughly 52%. The specimen comprised lung tumor tissue, sampled at surgery. The source of these receptors is a male donor with early-stage non-small cell lung cancer. CDR3s include the opening cysteine and the closing phenylalanine or tryptophan. D genes are given only for firm matches. Expanded clones get a size class; other rows say once, few or many, or leave the size out.

V	size	J	D	DNA	CDR3
TRBV28	few	TRBJ2-5	TRBD2	TGTGCCAGCAGTTTATCGAGGACTAGCGGGGTTCAAGAGACCCAGTACTTC	CASSLSRTSGVQETQYF
TRBV2	few	TRBJ2-3	.	TGTGCCAGCAGTGAAGCAGATACGCAGTATTTT	CASSEADTQYF
TRBV20-1	.	TRBJ2-6	.	TGCAGTGCTAGAGATTCGAACTCTGGGGCCAACGTCCTGACTTTC	CSARDSNSGANVLTF
TRBV7-2	few	TRBJ2-5	TRBD2	TGTGCCAGCAGCCCCCCGGGGTTAGCGGGGGGGCAAGAGACCCAGTACTTC	CASSPPGLAGGQETQYF
TRBV4-1	.	TRBJ1-6	TRBD1	TGCGCCAGCAGCCAGTCCGGGACAGGGGATTCACCCCTCCACTTT	CASSQSGTGDSPLHF
TRBV28	many	TRBJ1-6	.	TGTGCCAGCAGTCCCCCGGAGGGGCAATGGTCACCCCTCCACTTT	CASSPPEGQWSPLHF
TRBV11-2	few	TRBJ2-1	TRBD2	TGTGCCAGCAGCTTACAGCGGGAGGGCTCCTACAATGAGCAGTTCTTC	CASSLQREGSYNEQFF
TRBV27	medium-sized	TRBJ2-7	.	TGTGCCAGCAGCCCCTCGTCACAGAGCTCCTACGAGCAGTACTTC	CASSPSSQSSYEQYF
TRBV3-1	many	TRBJ2-7	.	TGTGCCAGCAGCCTGAGGGTATCCTACGAGCAGTACTTC	CASSLRVSYEQYF
TRBV5-1	.	TRBJ1-1	.	TGCGCCAGCAGCTTGGGAGTGAACACTGAAGCTTTCTTT	CASSLGVNTEAFF
TRBV5-4	medium-sized	TRBJ2-2	.	TGTGCCAGCAGCTCCGGAGAGTCTAGGAACACCGGGGAGCTGTTTTTT	CASSSGESRNTGELFF
TRBV20-1	few	TRBJ2-5	TRBD2	TGCAGTGCTCGCCAGGACGGGGGGGTAGAGACCCAGTACTTC	CSARQDGGVETQYF
TRBV20-1	.	TRBJ1-2	.	TGCAGTGCTACACATGAGAACTATGGCTACACCTTC	CSATHENYGYTF
TRBV25-1	many	TRBJ2-5	TRBD1	TGTGCCAGCAGTGCAGGGGGCGCCCGGGAGACCCAGTACTTC	CASSAGGARETQYF
TRBV20-1	many	TRBJ2-1	.	TGCAGTGCTAGAGAGGCAGGCCTTTACAATGAGCAGTTCTTC	CSAREAGLYNEQFF
TRBV6-1	few	TRBJ2-1	TRBD2	TGTGCCAGCAGTGCGGGGACTAGCGTAAATGAGCAGTTCTTC	CASSAGTSVNEQFF